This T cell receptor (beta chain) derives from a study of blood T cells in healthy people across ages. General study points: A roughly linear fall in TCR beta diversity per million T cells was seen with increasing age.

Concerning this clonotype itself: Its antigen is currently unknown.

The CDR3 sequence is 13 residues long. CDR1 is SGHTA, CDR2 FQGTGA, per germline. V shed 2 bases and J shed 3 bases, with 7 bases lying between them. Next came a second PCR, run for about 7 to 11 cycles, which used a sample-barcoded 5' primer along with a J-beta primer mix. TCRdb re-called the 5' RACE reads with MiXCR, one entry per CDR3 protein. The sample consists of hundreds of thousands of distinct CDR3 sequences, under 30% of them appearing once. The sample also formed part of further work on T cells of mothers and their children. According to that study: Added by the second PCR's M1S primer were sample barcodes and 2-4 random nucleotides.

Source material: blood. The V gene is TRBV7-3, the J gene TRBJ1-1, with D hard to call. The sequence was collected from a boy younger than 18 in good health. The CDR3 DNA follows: TGTGCCAGCAGCTTACAGAGTTACACTGAAGCTTTCTTT. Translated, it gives CASSLQSYTEAFF.